These 15 T cell receptor beta chains came from one sample sequenced in a study of T-cell memory formation after mild COVID-19. TCRdb analysed the 5' RACE reads with MiXCR anew, one entry per CDR3 protein. The sample lists a few hundred thousand distinct CDR3 sequences, roughly 15% occurring once. The specimen was PBMCs or a T cell subset sorted from them (not recorded which). These receptors all come from a man aged 18 to 29 who had mild COVID-19 (a few samples of this study predate the infection). Cell type and time point are not known.

The V and J genes are TRBV20-1 and TRBJ2-3; 9 bases map to TRBD2. CDR1 and CDR2 from the germline V gene are DFQATT and SNEGSKA (reference sequence). The CDR3 is 14 amino acids. V trimming: 6 bases; J trimming: 0 bases; junction bases outside the gene matches: 4. CDR3 bases: TGCAGTGCCGCTCTAGCGGGGAGCACAGATACGCAGTATTTT. The encoded protein is CSAALAGSTDTQYF.

This rearrangement joins TRBV30 to TRBJ1-1; D is ambiguous. This CDR3 region has 15 residues. Germline-derived CDR1 and CDR2 are GTSNPN and SVGIG (reference sequence). The germline V and J ends were trimmed by 4 bases and 11 bases, with 26 bases remaining between them. Here the CDR3 DNA reads TGTGCCTGGACCGAACCCGCGGGAGACGGTCTGGGGGCTTTCTTT. It encodes CAWTEPAGDGLGAFF.

This clonotype came up a few times. The CDR3 loop is CASSGQGGDYGYTF. The CDR3 DNA sequence: TGTGCCAGCAGCGGACAGGGTGGGGACTATGGCTACACCTTC. The chain has TRBV7-2 and TRBJ1-2, with 8 nucleotides matching TRBD1. With 5 bases clipped from V and 3 bases from J, the junction kept 5 bases outside the gene matches. The CDR3 consists of 14 residues. Germline CDR1 SGHTA, CDR2 FQGNSA. The full variable domain, in which reference TRBV7-2 and TRBJ1-2 provide the parts outside the CDR3, is GAGVSQSPSNKVTEKGKDVELRCDPISGHTALYWYRQSLGQGLEFLIYFQGNSAPDKSGLPSDRFSAERTGGSVSTLTIQRTQQEDSAVYLCASSGQGGDYGYTFGSGTRLTVV.

The chain recombines TRBV6-6 with TRBJ2-5; D perhaps matches TRBD2 (7 bases). CDR3 length: 13 residues. V was cut by 6 bases and J by 4 bases, with 12 bases left in between. The germline CDR1 and CDR2 sequences are MNHNY and SVGAGI (reference sequence). The CDR3 reads CASRLGGGETQYF. For the CDR3, the DNA is TGTGCCAGCAGACTGGGAGGGGGAGAGACCCAGTACTTC.

A few counts support this clonotype. The CDR3 nucleotides are TGTGCCAGCAGCCTTAGCGGGTTCAGCTCCTACAATGAGCAGTTCTTC. Its protein is CASSLSGFSSYNEQFF. The chain employs TRBV11-2 and TRBJ2-1; TRBD2 agrees at 7 bases. CDR3 length: 16 residues. The V and J ends lost 5 bases and 0 bases, in that order; junction bases with no gene match: 7. Per the germline V gene, CDR1 is SGHAT and CDR2 is FQNNGV. Based on the CDR3 plus reference TRBV11-2 and TRBJ2-1, the full variable domain is EAGVAQSPRYKIIEKRQSVAFWCNPISGHATLYWYQQILGQGPKLLIQFQNNGVVDDSQLPKDRFSAERLKGVDSTLKIQPAKLEDSAVYLCASSLSGFSSYNEQFFGPGTRLTVL.

This clonotype was picked up a small number of times. This chain connects TRBV7-8 to TRBJ2-5, with D perhaps matching TRBD2 (7 bases). This CDR3 has 13 residues. The germline V and J ends were trimmed by 1 base and 7 bases, with 10 bases remaining between them. Germline assignment: CDR1 SGHVS and CDR2 FQNEAQ. CDR3 sequence (DNA): TGTGCCAGCAGCTTAGACAGGGAGGGGACCCAGTACTTC. Residues: CASSLDREGTQYF.

The chain joins TRBV7-2 to TRBJ1-2, with D unclear. The germline CDR1 and CDR2 sequences are SGHTA and FQGNSA. The CDR3 is 13 amino acids. V was cut by 5 bases and J by 4 bases, with 11 bases left in between. This CDR3 is CASSPARSYGYTF. The DNA of the CDR3 is TGTGCCAGCAGCCCCGCCCGGAGCTATGGCTACACCTTC.

Only a few counts were recorded for this clonotype. The chain has TRBV12-2 and TRBJ1-2; TRBD1 is the table's D call, not checked against the DNA. TRBV12-2 is deemed a pseudogene. The CDR3 covers 14 residues. The chain's CDR3 is CASRLAQDAGGYTF. Here the CDR3 DNA reads TGTGCAAGTCGCTTAGCACAGGATGCCGGGGGCTACACCTTC.

The chain joins TRBV20-1 to TRBJ2-2; tentatively, D is TRBD1 or TRBD2 (6 bases each). This CDR3 has 16 residues. Germline V gives CDR1 DFQATT, CDR2 SNEGSKA (reference sequence). V gave up 6 bases and J gave up 4 bases, with 21 bases separating them. CDR3 amino acids: CSARRGGTTGTGELFF. The CDR3 DNA is TGCAGTGCGAGACGTGGGGGGACAACTGGCACCGGGGAGCTGTTTTTT.

This clonotype was seen only a few times. The chain is built from TRBV5-1 and TRBJ1-1, with D unresolved. The CDR3 loop spans 14 amino acids. The V gene's germline CDR1 is SGHRS and CDR2 YFSETQ. The V and J ends lost 3 bases and 2 bases respectively, with 11 bases between them. The CDR3 DNA is TGCGCCAGCAGCTCGGATAGCCCAAACACTGAAGCTTTCTTT. Translated: CASSSDSPNTEAFF.

The genes are TRBV7-2 and TRBJ2-5; 7 nucleotides match TRBD1. This CDR3 region has 14 residues. The J segment lost 2 bases and the V segment lost 9 bases, leaving 9 bases of the junction unmatched. Germline values: CDR1 SGHTA, CDR2 FQGNSA. CDR3 sequence: CASAGTVVQETQYF. DNA for the CDR3: TGTGCCAGTGCCGGGACAGTAGTTCAAGAGACCCAGTACTTC.

This clonotype has more than one count but fewer than ten. V usage is TRBV18 and J usage is TRBJ2-5; 7 nucleotides align to TRBD2. The length of the CDR3 is 14 residues. V shed 2 bases, J shed 1 base, and the junction held 1 base outside the gene matches. Germline-derived CDR1 and CDR2 are KGHSH and LQKENI. The CDR3 sequence: CASSPTSVQETQYF. The CDR3 DNA follows: TGTGCCAGCTCACCAACTAGCGTCCAAGAGACCCAGTACTTC.

The chain couples TRBV19 to TRBJ2-4; the match to TRBD2 covers 14 bases. The germline V gene encodes CDR1 LNHDA and CDR2 SQIVND (reference sequence). J lost 0 bases, V lost 5 bases, and 9 bases had no gene match. This CDR3 comprises 19 residues. The CDR3 DNA follows: TGTGCCAGTAGTCTCGGACTAGCGGGGGGTCGACTAGCCAAAAACATTCAGTACTTC. Protein sequence: CASSLGLAGGRLAKNIQYF.

The rearrangement links TRBV2 to TRBJ2-7, with D tentatively TRBD1 (5 bases). Germline CDR1 and CDR2: SNHLY and FYNNEI. This CDR3 is built from 11 residues. V dropped 4 bases and J dropped 8 bases, with 9 bases sitting between them. The CDR3 DNA reads as TGTGCCAGCAGTGCGGACAAGCAGCAGTACGTC. This gives the protein CASSADKQQYV.

The chain uses TRBV7-3 and TRBJ2-2; tentatively, D is TRBD1 or TRBD2 (5 bases each). The germline CDR1 and CDR2 sequences are SGHTA and FQGTGA. Trimming took off 5 bases at V and 6 bases at J, with 13 bases between the two ends. CDR3 size: 14 residues. The CDR3 DNA follows: TGTGCCAGCAGCCCCAGTCCGGGGCCCGGGGAGCTGTTTTTT. The encoded protein is CASSPSPGPGELFF. Full variable domain (rest looked up from reference TRBV7-3 and TRBJ2-2): GAGVSQTPSNKVTEKGKYVELRCDPISGHTALYWYRQSLGQGPEFLIYFQGTGAADDSGLPNDRFFAVRPEGSVSTLKIQRTERGDSAVYLCASSPSPGPGELFFGEGSRLTVL.